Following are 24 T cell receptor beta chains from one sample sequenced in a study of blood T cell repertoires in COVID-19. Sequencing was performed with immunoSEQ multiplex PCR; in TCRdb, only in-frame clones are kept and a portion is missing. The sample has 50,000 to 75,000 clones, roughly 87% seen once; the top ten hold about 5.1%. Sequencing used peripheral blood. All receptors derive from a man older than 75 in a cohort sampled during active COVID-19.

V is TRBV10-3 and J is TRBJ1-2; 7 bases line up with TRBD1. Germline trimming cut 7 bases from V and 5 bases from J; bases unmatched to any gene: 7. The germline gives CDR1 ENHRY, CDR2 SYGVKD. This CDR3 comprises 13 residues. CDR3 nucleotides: TGTGCCATCACCCCCGGGACAGATTATGGCTACACCTTC. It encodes CAITPGTDYGYTF.

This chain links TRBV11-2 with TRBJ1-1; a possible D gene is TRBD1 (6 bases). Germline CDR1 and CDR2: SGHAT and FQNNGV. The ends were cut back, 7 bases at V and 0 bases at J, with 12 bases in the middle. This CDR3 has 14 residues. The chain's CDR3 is CASTARGLNTEAFF. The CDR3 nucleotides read TGTGCCAGCACCGCCAGGGGTCTGAACACTGAAGCTTTCTTT.

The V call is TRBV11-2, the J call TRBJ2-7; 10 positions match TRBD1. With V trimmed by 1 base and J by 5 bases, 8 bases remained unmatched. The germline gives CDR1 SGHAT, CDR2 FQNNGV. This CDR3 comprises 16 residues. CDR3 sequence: CASSLGTGTGDDEQYF. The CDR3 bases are TGTGCCAGCAGCTTAGGGACCGGGACAGGGGACGACGAGCAGTACTTC.

CDR3 bases: TGTGCCAGCAGTTACGCGGACAGGGCCCCATCCTACGAGCAGTACTTC. Translating it yields CASSYADRAPSYEQYF. This chain connects TRBV6-5 to TRBJ2-7; 8 nucleotides line up with TRBD1. The CDR3 loop spans 16 amino acids. V shed 2 bases and J 1 base; nucleotides not matched to a gene: 7. From germline, CDR1 is MNHEY and CDR2 SVGAGI.

Written as DNA, the CDR3 is TGTGCCAGTACCTCGGCAGGGGGTCTTACGACAGATACGCAGTATTTT. Residues: CASTSAGGLTTDTQYF. This chain uses TRBV19 with TRBJ2-3; the match to TRBD1 covers 7 bases. Looked up from germline, CDR1 is LNHDA and CDR2 is SQIVND (reference sequence). The CDR3 sequence is 16 residues long. Trimming removed 7 bases from V and 3 bases from J; junction bases left unmatched: 13.

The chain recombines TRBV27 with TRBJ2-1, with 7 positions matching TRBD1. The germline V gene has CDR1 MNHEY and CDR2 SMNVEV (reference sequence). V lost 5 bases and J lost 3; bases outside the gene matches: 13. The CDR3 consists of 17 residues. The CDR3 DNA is TGTGCCAGCAGTGGCCAAGGGGGCGCGCCGCTCTACAATGAGCAGTTCTTC. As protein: CASSGQGGAPLYNEQFF.

The CDR3 reads CASSGGLAQERHTQYF. The CDR3 nucleotides read TGCGCCAGCAGCGGGGGACTAGCACAAGAAAGACATACGCAGTATTTT. The rearrangement uses TRBV5-1 and TRBJ2-3, with 9 bases aligning to TRBD2. This CDR3 has 16 residues. The V and J ends lost 4 bases and 7 bases, in that order; junction bases with no gene match: 13. Germline V gene lookup returns CDR1 SGHRS and CDR2 YFSETQ.

DNA of the CDR3: TGTGCCAGCAGCGAGGCGGCAGGGTCGTCGGAGACCCAGTACTTC. Translating gives CASSEAAGSSETQYF. The gene calls are TRBV9 and TRBJ2-5; tentative D call: TRBD1 (5 bases). CDR1 SGDLS and CDR2 YYNGEE come from the germline V gene. Trimming shortened V by 3 bases and J by 5 bases, and 17 bases separated the two germline ends. The length of the CDR3 is 15 residues.

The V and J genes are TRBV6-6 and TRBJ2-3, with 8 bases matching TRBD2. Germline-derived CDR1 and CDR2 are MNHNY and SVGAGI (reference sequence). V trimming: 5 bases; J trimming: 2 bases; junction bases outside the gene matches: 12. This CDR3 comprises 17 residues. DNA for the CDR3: TGTGCCAGCAGTCCCCGGGGGAGCGGGGGCCCCACAGATACGCAGTATTTT. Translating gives CASSPRGSGGPTDTQYF.

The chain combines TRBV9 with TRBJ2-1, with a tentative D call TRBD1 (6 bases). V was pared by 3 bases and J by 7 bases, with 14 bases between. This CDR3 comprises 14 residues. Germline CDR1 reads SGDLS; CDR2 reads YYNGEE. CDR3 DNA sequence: TGTGCCAGCAGCGCCGGGACAACAAAGAATGAGCAGTTCTTC. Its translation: CASSAGTTKNEQFF.

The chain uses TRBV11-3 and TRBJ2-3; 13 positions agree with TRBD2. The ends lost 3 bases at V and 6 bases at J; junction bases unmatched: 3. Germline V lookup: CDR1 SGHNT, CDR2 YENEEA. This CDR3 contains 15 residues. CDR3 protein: CASSFGLAGADTQYF. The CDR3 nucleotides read TGTGCCAGCAGCTTCGGACTAGCGGGGGCGGATACGCAGTATTTT. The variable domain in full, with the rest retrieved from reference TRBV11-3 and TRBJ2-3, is EAGVVQSPRYKIIEKKQPVAFWCNPISGHNTLYWYLQNLGQGPELLIRYENEEAVDDSQLPKDRFSAERLKGVDSTLKIQPAELGDSAVYLCASSFGLAGADTQYFGPGTRLTVL.

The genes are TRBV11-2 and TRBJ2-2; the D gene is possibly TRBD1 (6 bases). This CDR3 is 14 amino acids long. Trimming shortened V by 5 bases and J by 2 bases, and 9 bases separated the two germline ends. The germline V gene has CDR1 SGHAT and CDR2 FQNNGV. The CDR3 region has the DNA TGTGCCAGCAGCCGACAGGCTAACACCGGGGAGCTGTTTTTT. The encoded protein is CASSRQANTGELFF.

The CDR3 DNA follows: TGTGCCAGCAGCCAAGAAGGGACTAGCGTCACAGAGACCCAGTACTTC. Protein: CASSQEGTSVTETQYF. The rearrangement uses TRBV3-1 (or the pseudogene TRBV3-2) and TRBJ2-5, with TRBD2 identical over 10 bases. The trim removed 0 bases at V and 4 bases at J, leaving 5 bases unmatched. Germline CDR1 and CDR2: LGHDT and YNNKEL (reference sequence). The CDR3 runs to 16 residues.

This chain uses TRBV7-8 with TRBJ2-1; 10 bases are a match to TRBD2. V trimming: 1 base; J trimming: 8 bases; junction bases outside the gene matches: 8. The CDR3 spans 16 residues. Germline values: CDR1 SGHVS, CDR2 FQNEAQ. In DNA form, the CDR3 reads TGTGCCAGCAGCTTAGGTTGGACTAGCGGAGTGGATGAGCAGTTCTTC. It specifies CASSLGWTSGVDEQFF.

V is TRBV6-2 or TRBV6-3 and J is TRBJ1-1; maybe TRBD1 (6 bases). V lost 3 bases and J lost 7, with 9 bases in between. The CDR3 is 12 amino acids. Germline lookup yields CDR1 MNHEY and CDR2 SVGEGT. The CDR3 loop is CASSYRQVEAFF. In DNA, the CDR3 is TGTGCCAGCAGTTATCGACAGGTTGAAGCTTTCTTT.

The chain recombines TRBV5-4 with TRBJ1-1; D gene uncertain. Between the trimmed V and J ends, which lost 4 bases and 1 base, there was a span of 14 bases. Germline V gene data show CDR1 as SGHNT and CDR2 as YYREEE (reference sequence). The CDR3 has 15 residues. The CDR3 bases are TGTGCCAGCAGCACTATGGGGAGGAGGAACACTGAAGCTTTCTTT. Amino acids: CASSTMGRRNTEAFF.

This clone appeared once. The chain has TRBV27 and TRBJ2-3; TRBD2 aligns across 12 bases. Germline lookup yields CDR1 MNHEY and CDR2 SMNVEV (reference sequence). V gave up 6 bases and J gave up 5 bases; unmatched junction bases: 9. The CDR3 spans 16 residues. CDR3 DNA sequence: TGTGCCAGCAGACCGACTAGCGGGGGACCTGGAGATACGCAGTATTTT. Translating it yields CASRPTSGGPGDTQYF.

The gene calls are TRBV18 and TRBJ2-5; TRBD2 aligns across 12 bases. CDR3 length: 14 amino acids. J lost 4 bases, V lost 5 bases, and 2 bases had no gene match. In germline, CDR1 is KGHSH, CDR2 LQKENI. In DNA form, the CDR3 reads TGTGCCAGCTCATTGACTAGCGGGGGAGAGACCCAGTACTTC. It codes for CASSLTSGGETQYF. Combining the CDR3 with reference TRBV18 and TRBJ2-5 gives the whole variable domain NAGVMQNPRHLVRRRGQEARLRCSPMKGHSHVYWYRQLPEEGLKFMVYLQKENIIDESGMPKERFSAEFPKEGPSILRIQQVVRGDSAAYFCASSLTSGGETQYFGPGTRLLVL.

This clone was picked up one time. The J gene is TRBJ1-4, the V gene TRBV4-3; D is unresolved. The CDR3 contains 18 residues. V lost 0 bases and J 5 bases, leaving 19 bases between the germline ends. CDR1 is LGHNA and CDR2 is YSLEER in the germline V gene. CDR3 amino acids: CASSQDSIGRAFNEKLFF. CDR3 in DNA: TGCGCCAGCAGCCAAGATTCGATAGGGAGGGCATTCAATGAAAAACTGTTTTTT.

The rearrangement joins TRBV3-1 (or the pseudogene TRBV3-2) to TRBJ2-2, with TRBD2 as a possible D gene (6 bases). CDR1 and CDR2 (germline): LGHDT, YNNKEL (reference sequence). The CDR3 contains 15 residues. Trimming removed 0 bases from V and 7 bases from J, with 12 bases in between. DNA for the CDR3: TGTGCCAGCAGCCAAGAGCCCACTAGCAGCGGGGAGCTGTTTTTT. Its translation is CASSQEPTSSGELFF.

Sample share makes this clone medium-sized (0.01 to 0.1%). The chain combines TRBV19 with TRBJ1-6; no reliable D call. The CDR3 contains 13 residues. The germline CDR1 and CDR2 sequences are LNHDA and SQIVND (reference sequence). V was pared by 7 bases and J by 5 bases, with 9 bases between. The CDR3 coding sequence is TGTGCCAGTAATTGGCGGAATAATTCACCCCTCCACTTT. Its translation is CASNWRNNSPLHF.

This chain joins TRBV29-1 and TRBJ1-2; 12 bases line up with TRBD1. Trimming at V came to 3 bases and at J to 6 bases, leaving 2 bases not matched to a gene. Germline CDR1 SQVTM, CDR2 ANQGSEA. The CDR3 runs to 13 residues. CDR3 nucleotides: TGCAGCGTTGAGGGACAGGGGGCGCATGGCTACACCTTC. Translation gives CSVEGQGAHGYTF.

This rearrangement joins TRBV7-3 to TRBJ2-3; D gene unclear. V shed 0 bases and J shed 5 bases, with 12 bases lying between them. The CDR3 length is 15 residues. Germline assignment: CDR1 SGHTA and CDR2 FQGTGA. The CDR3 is CASSLTVGLGDTQYF. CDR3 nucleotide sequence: TGTGCCAGCAGCTTAACCGTGGGCTTGGGAGATACGCAGTATTTT.

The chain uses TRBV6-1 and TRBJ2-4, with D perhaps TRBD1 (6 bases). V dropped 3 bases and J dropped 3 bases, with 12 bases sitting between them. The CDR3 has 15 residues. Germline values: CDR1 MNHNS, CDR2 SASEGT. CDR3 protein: CASSEGAVLKNIQYF. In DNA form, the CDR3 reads TGTGCCAGCAGTGAGGGGGCGGTCCTCAAAAACATTCAGTACTTC.